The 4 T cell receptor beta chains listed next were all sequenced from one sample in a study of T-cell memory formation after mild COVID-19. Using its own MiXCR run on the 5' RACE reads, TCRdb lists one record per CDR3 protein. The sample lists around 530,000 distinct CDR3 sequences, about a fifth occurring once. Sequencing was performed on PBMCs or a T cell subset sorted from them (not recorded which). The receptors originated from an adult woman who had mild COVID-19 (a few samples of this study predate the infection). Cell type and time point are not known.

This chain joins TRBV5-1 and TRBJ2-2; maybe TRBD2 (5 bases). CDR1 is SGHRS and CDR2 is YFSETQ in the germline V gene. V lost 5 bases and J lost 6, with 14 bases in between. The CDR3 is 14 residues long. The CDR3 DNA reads TGCGCCAGCAGGTTGAGGGCCGAAGCCGGGGAGCTGTTTTTT. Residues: CASRLRAEAGELFF.

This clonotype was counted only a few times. In nucleotides, the CDR3 is TGTGCCAGCAGCTTAATGAGTGTGGCGGGAGGTCGAGAGACCCAGTACTTC. Translated, it gives CASSLMSVAGGRETQYF. The V call is TRBV7-8, the J call TRBJ2-5; 8 nucleotides line up with TRBD2. The CDR3 runs to 17 residues. J gave up 4 bases and V 2 bases, and 12 bases lay outside the gene matches. In germline, CDR1 is SGHVS, CDR2 FQNEAQ.

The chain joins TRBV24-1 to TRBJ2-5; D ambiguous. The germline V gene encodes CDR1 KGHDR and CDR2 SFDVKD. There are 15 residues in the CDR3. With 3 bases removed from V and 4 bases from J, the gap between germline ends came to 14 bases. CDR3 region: CATSDGRKAGETQYF. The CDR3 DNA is TGTGCCACCAGTGATGGACGAAAGGCAGGAGAGACCCAGTACTTC.

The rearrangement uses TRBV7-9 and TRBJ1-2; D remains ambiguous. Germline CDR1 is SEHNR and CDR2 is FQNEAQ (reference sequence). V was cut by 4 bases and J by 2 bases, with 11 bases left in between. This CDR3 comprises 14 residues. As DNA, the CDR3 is TGTGCCAGCAGCTCCCCTGGCCACAACTATGGCTACACCTTC. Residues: CASSSPGHNYGYTF.